Below are 15 T cell receptor beta chains sequenced from a single sample in a study of blood T cell repertoires in COVID-19 (dated by TCRdb to the early 2020s). Library prep was done by the immunoSEQ multiplex PCR assay. TCRdb stores this immuneACCESS table with in-frame sequences only. Part of the clones is absent; in the studies checked, under half of the shortfall reflects unresolved V genes, and no reason is known for the rest. The sample table shows some 180,000 clones, and 70% to 90% are seen once. The top ten constitute 2% to 2.5% of the sample. Specimen: peripheral blood. These receptors originate from a man in his forties or fifties who had recovered from COVID-19.

The genes are TRBV5-1 and TRBJ2-6; 7 nucleotides align to TRBD1. Germline CDR1 SGHRS, CDR2 YFSETQ. The CDR3 loop spans 16 amino acids. V lost 4 bases, J lost 0 bases, and 4 bases stayed unmatched. CDR3 coding DNA: TGCGCCAGCAGCCAGGACAGGAACTCTGGGGCCAACGTCCTGACTTTC. Translation: CASSQDRNSGANVLTF.

This clone has a handful of counts. The rearrangement joins TRBV2 to TRBJ1-2, with D possibly TRBD1 on 5 matching bases. The germline gives CDR1 SNHLY, CDR2 FYNNEI. Trimming shortened V by 7 bases and J by 0 bases, and 15 bases separated the two germline ends. The CDR3 is made up of 15 amino acids. The CDR3 loop reads CASTLTGGANYGYTF. DNA of the CDR3: TGTGCCAGCACCTTAACCGGGGGAGCTAACTATGGCTACACCTTC. The full variable domain, rest sourced from reference TRBV2 and TRBJ1-2, is EPEVTQTPSHQVTQMGQEVILRCVPISNHLYFYWYRQILGQKVEFLVSFYNNEISEKSEIFDDQFSVERPDGSNFTLKIRSTKLEDSAMYFCASTLTGGANYGYTFGSGTRLTVV.

V and J are TRBV6-5 and TRBJ2-7, with D unresolved. Trimming cost V 7 bases and J 6 bases, with 13 bases left between them. CDR1 is MNHEY and CDR2 is SVGAGI in the germline V gene. The CDR3 runs to 12 residues. CDR3 residues: CASTLEAREQYF. The CDR3 bases are TGTGCCAGCACCCTAGAGGCGCGCGAGCAGTACTTC.

CDR3 amino acids: CASSLAGLGRTDTQYF. CDR3 sequence (DNA): TGCGCCAGCAGCTTGGCAGGACTAGGACGCACAGATACGCAGTATTTT. The chain carries TRBV5-1 and TRBJ2-3; TRBD2 agrees at 7 bases. This CDR3 region has 16 residues. CDR1 SGHRS and CDR2 YFSETQ come from the germline V gene. After removal of 0 bases from V and 1 base from J, the junction contained 5 bases not matched to a gene.

This chain connects TRBV19 to TRBJ1-2, with TRBD1 matching over 7 bases. CDR1 and CDR2 (germline): LNHDA, SQIVND (reference sequence). With V trimmed by 4 bases and J by 10 bases, 12 bases remained unmatched. The CDR3 extends over 14 amino acids. CDR3 sequence (DNA): TGTGCCAGTAGTAAGCCAGGGGGACCGTGGGACTACACCTTC. It yields the protein CASSKPGGPWDYTF.

The V gene is TRBV5-8, the J gene TRBJ2-3, with 9 bases matching TRBD2. The CDR3 is made up of 15 amino acids. Per the germline V gene, CDR1 is SGHTS and CDR2 is YDEGEE. The ends lost 0 bases at V and 2 bases at J; junction bases unmatched: 1. CDR3 protein: CASSLGLADTDTQYF. CDR3 in DNA: TGTGCCAGCAGCTTGGGACTAGCGGACACAGATACGCAGTATTTT.

V is TRBV7-7 and J is TRBJ2-2; 12 bases align to TRBD1. The CDR3 length is 18 residues. After removal of 5 bases from V and 3 bases from J, the junction contained 10 bases not matched to a gene. From germline, CDR1 is SSHAT and CDR2 FNYEAQ (reference sequence). The CDR3 nucleotides are TGTGCCAGCAGCCCCTGGGACAGGGGGCTCGGGTACACCGGGGAGCTGTTTTTT. This encodes CASSPWDRGLGYTGELFF.

This clone appeared a single time. The chain employs TRBV5-1 and TRBJ2-3, with 10 bases fitting TRBD2. The junction had 4 bases not matched to a gene; V was cut back by 0 bases and J by 3 bases. In germline, CDR1 is SGHRS, CDR2 YFSETQ. There are 16 residues in the CDR3. The CDR3 reads CASSLGASGGTDTQYF. CDR3 nucleotide sequence: TGCGCCAGCAGCTTGGGCGCTAGCGGGGGAACAGATACGCAGTATTTT.

The J gene is TRBJ1-6, the V gene TRBV9; 10 bases align to TRBD1. Germline V lookup: CDR1 SGDLS, CDR2 YYNGEE. This CDR3 comprises 14 residues. The V gene end was trimmed by 2 bases and the J gene end by 11 bases; junction bases not matched to a gene: 4. CDR3 residues: CASSVLGQGTPLHF. Written as DNA, the CDR3 is TGTGCCAGCAGCGTTTTGGGACAGGGGACACCCCTCCACTTT.

This chain joins TRBV12-1 and TRBJ1-3; the table names TRBD1, a call not compared with the DNA. TRBV12-1 is marked as a pseudogene. This CDR3 has 16 amino acids. The CDR3 DNA reads as TGTGCCAGCAGCACCCACTCCGGGACACCTGGAAACACCATATATTTT. Its protein is CASSTHSGTPGNTIYF.

The genes are TRBV9 and TRBJ2-7, with D unclear. The CDR3 has 14 residues. V lost 0 bases and J lost 2, with 9 bases in between. Germline lookup yields CDR1 SGDLS and CDR2 YYNGEE. Written as DNA, the CDR3 is TGTGCCAGCAGCGTAGGGGCAGAGCCCTACGAGCAGTACTTC. Its translation: CASSVGAEPYEQYF.

The gene calls are TRBV6-2 or TRBV6-3 and TRBJ1-5, with 7 bases identical to TRBD1. Germline V gene sequence: CDR1 MNHEY, CDR2 SVGEGT. This CDR3 is built from 14 residues. Unmatched junction bases numbered 5, after V lost 6 bases and J lost 3 bases. DNA of the CDR3: TGTGCCAGCAGCCGGGACAGTCACAATCAGCCCCAGCATTTT. Translated, it gives CASSRDSHNQPQHF.

This chain uses TRBV2 with TRBJ1-4, with 7 positions matching TRBD1. Germline V gives CDR1 SNHLY, CDR2 FYNNEI. Germline trimming cut 3 bases from V and 4 bases from J; bases unmatched to any gene: 5. This CDR3 is built from 15 residues. CDR3 protein: CASSEEDRINEKLFF. The CDR3 region has the DNA TGTGCCAGCAGTGAGGAGGACAGGATTAATGAAAAACTGTTTTTT.

The V call is TRBV4-3, the J call TRBJ1-2; 7 bases match TRBD1. Germline values: CDR1 LGHNA, CDR2 YSLEER. The CDR3 runs to 15 residues. V shed 0 bases, J shed 4 bases, and the junction held 5 bases outside the gene matches. The CDR3 region is CASSQDGQAPYGYTF. The CDR3 coding sequence is TGCGCCAGCAGCCAAGACGGACAGGCGCCCTATGGCTACACCTTC.

The rearrangement uses TRBV18 and TRBJ1-1, with TRBD1 identical over 8 bases. The CDR3 runs 15 residues. J was trimmed by 5 bases and V by 5 bases; bases with no gene match: 10. CDR1 is KGHSH and CDR2 is LQKENI in the germline V gene. CDR3 in DNA: TGTGCCAGCTCAGAAACCGGGACAGGTGGAACTGAAGCTTTCTTT. This translates into CASSETGTGGTEAFF.